This T cell receptor (beta chain) is drawn from a study of T cell responses to AZD1222 COVID-19 vaccine. Libraries were prepared by immunoSEQ multiplex PCR; TCRdb keeps only in-frame clonotypes and omits some of them. The repertoire has about 270,000 clones, 90% to 95% of them found once; the top ten carry 0.55%. Trimming took off 0 bases at V and 5 bases at J, with 11 bases between the two ends. CDR3 size: 16 residues. CDR1 is MNHEY and CDR2 is SVGAGI in the germline V gene. The sequence was obtained from an adult who received the AZD1222 COVID-19 vaccine. The gene calls are TRBV6-5 and TRBJ1-6, with D tentatively TRBD1 (5 bases). Source: peripheral blood, taken 28 days after the second AZD1222 dose. DNA for the CDR3: TGTGCCAGCAGTTACTCGCGGGGCTCGAATAATTCACCCCTCCACTTT. This gives the protein CASSYSRGSNNSPLHF.